Listed here are 9 T cell receptor beta chains from one sample, sequenced in a study of cytomegalovirus exposure and HLA in healthy donors. Using immunoSEQ multiplex PCR, the repertoire was profiled, and TCRdb retains in-frame clones only, with some absent. The data contain 110,000 or so clones, over 75% of them singletons. What was sequenced was PBMCs. These receptors all come from a woman between 25 and 40 years old in good health and CMV-seronegative.

This clone was seen just once. This chain links TRBV18 with TRBJ1-5; no clear D. Between the trimmed V and J ends, which lost 3 bases and 2 bases, there was a span of 11 bases. Germline V gives CDR1 KGHSH, CDR2 LQKENI. The CDR3 runs to 15 residues. The CDR3 bases are TGTGCCAGCTCACCTGAGGGTATTGGCAATCAGCCCCAGCATTTT. Protein sequence: CASSPEGIGNQPQHF.

The chain is built from TRBV5-6 and TRBJ2-7; weak D call: TRBD2 (8 bases). The germline V and J ends were trimmed by 1 base and 4 bases, with 27 bases remaining between them. Germline loops: CDR1 SGHDT, CDR2 YYEEEE. CDR3 length: 19 amino acids. CDR3 sequence reads: CASSLTRGDSGVIAYEQYF. The CDR3 nucleotides read TGTGCCAGCAGCTTGACCAGGGGGGATAGCGGGGTGATCGCATACGAGCAGTACTTC.

The chain is built from TRBV5-8 and TRBJ1-6, with D tentatively TRBD1 (5 bases). The CDR3 sequence is 13 residues long. Trimming removed 2 bases from V and 18 bases from J, with 18 bases in between. Germline CDR1 reads SGHTS; CDR2 reads YDEGEE. The CDR3 DNA follows: TGTGCCAGCAGCTTCTTTACAGGCTCGTACCCCCACTTT. Residues: CASSFFTGSYPHF.

DNA of the CDR3: TGTGCCAGCAGCGCGACGGGACAGGGGAACACTGAAGCTTTCTTT. This sequence encodes CASSATGQGNTEAFF. The chain carries TRBV5-5 and TRBJ1-1, with TRBD1 matching 9 bases. CDR3 length equals 15 residues. Losses at the gene ends were 4 bases for V and 1 base for J; bases not matched to a gene: 5. The germline gives CDR1 SGHKS, CDR2 YYEKEE (reference sequence).

This clone was found once. The chain carries TRBV4-3 and TRBJ2-7; the match to TRBD2 covers 8 bases. V trimming: 1 base; J trimming: 3 bases; junction bases outside the gene matches: 5. The CDR3 runs 15 residues. Germline-derived CDR1 and CDR2 are LGHNA and YSLEER. The CDR3 coding sequence is TGCGCCAGCAGCCAAGGAACTAGCGGTGGCTACGAGCAGTACTTC. This codes for CASSQGTSGGYEQYF.

This chain connects TRBV20-1 to TRBJ2-3; D gene unclear. CDR1 and CDR2 from the germline V gene are DFQATT and SNEGSKA (reference sequence). This CDR3 contains 11 residues. With 2 bases removed from V and 6 bases from J, the gap between germline ends came to 6 bases. The CDR3 region has the DNA TGCAGTGCTAGACTAGTGGATACGCAGTATTTT. Translated: CSARLVDTQYF.

The chain uses TRBV2 and TRBJ1-6, with TRBD1 as a possible D gene (5 bases). Germline V gene data show CDR1 as SNHLY and CDR2 as FYNNEI. The V gene lost 5 bases and the J gene lost 0 bases, with 14 bases spanning the gap. The CDR3 sequence is 17 residues long. DNA for the CDR3: TGTGCCAGCAGTAGCCGGGACTCCAGCTCCTATAATTCACCCCTCCACTTT. Translated, it gives CASSSRDSSSYNSPLHF.

The V and J genes are TRBV15 and TRBJ2-2; 9 nucleotides agree with TRBD1. The CDR3 has 15 amino acids. The trim removed 5 bases at V and 1 base at J, leaving 2 bases unmatched. The germline V gene encodes CDR1 LNHNV and CDR2 YYDKDF (reference sequence). CDR3 loop: CATSGGQGNTGELFF. In nucleotides, the CDR3 is TGTGCCACCAGCGGGGGACAGGGGAACACCGGGGAGCTGTTTTTT.

The CDR3 sequence is CASSIDRLAGYNEQFF. The CDR3 DNA sequence: TGTGCCAGCAGCATCGACAGACTAGCGGGATACAATGAGCAGTTCTTC. The genes are TRBV7-6 and TRBJ2-1; 11 nucleotides align to TRBD2. Looked up from germline, CDR1 is SGHVS and CDR2 is FNYEAQ. V lost 5 bases, J lost 4 bases, and 7 bases stayed unmatched. The CDR3 sequence is 16 residues long.